This T cell receptor beta chain stems from a study of blood T cell repertoires in COVID-19. Study-wide context: Spain, Italy and the United States supplied samples that represented acute and convalescent COVID-19. Nucleic acid was either cDNA or gDNA, and it came from T cells, B-cell-depleted T cells, or PBMCs.

The data were produced by immunoSEQ multiplex PCR, yet TCRdb's version contains in-frame clones alone and is incomplete. The table lists 90,000 to 100,000 clones, 87% of them singletons. This CDR3 region has 16 residues. With 5 bases removed from V and 2 bases from J, the gap between germline ends came to 17 bases. The V gene's germline CDR1 is SEHNR and CDR2 FQNEAQ (reference sequence). The rearrangement joins TRBV7-9 to TRBJ2-3; D is ambiguous. The clonotype was recovered from a man in his 70s with acute or convalescent COVID-19. Source material: peripheral blood. CDR3 nucleotide sequence: TGTGCCAGCAGCCTGCAGCGCTTTTTAACCACAGATACGCAGTATTTT. As protein: CASSLQRFLTTDTQYF.